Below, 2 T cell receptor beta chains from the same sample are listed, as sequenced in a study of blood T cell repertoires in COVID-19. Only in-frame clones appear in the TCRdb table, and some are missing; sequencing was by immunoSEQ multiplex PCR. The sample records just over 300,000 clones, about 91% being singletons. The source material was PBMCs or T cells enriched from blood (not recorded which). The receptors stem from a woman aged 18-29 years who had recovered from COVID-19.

This chain's CDR3 is CASSPKGGRGYNEQFF. The CDR3 DNA reads TGTGCCAGCAGCCCGAAGGGCGGGAGGGGTTACAATGAGCAGTTCTTC. The V and J genes are TRBV7-8 and TRBJ2-1; 9 bases match TRBD2. The V gene's germline CDR1 is SGHVS and CDR2 FQNEAQ. With 5 bases clipped from V and 4 bases from J, the junction kept 9 bases outside the gene matches. This CDR3 spans 16 amino acids.

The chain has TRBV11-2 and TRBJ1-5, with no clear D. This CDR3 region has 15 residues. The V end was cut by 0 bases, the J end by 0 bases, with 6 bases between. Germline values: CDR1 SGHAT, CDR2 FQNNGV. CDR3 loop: CASSLDFVSNQPQHF. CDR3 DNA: TGTGCCAGCAGCTTAGATTTCGTTAGCAATCAGCCCCAGCATTTT.